The 22 T cell receptor beta chains reported below all come from one sample, sequenced in a study of OX40 agonist ivuxolimab in advanced cancers. The protocol was immunoSEQ multiplex PCR, while the TCRdb copy is restricted to in-frame clones and leaves out a portion. The table has fewer than 120,000 clones, over 85% seen once. This specimen was CD4+ or CD8+ T cells sorted from blood, taken in a trial of the OX40 agonist ivuxolimab. All receptors derive from an adult with an advanced solid tumor such as melanoma, head and neck, liver or kidney cancer.

This chain uses TRBV27 with TRBJ2-5; D gene ambiguous. V was trimmed by 3 bases and J by 1 base, leaving 9 bases between them. CDR1 is MNHEY and CDR2 is SMNVEV in the germline V gene (reference sequence). This CDR3 spans 14 amino acids. The CDR3 sequence: CASSFVAGQETQYF. CDR3 bases: TGTGCCAGCAGTTTTGTGGCAGGCCAAGAGACCCAGTACTTC.

The chain uses TRBV28 and TRBJ2-1, with D possibly TRBD1 on 5 matching bases. V lost 7 bases, J lost 9 bases, and 13 bases lay in between. Germline V gene lookup returns CDR1 MDHEN and CDR2 SYDVKM. There are 12 residues in the CDR3. The CDR3 DNA reads as TGTGCCAGCATCGACCCCCAGGGTGAGCAGTTCTTC. This translates into CASIDPQGEQFF.

This rearrangement joins TRBV5-4 to TRBJ1-2, with 11 positions matching TRBD1. After removal of 4 bases from V and 2 bases from J, the junction contained 4 bases not matched to a gene. Germline CDR1 and CDR2: SGHNT and YYREEE (reference sequence). This CDR3 has 15 amino acids. CDR3 residues: CASSAGTGGNYGYTF. CDR3 sequence (DNA): TGTGCCAGCAGCGCGGGGACAGGGGGGAACTATGGCTACACCTTC. The variable domain in full, completed from reference TRBV5-4 and TRBJ1-2, reads ETGVTQSPTHLIKTRGQQVTLRCSSQSGHNTVSWYQQALGQGPQFIFQYYREEENGRGNFPPRFSGLQFPNYSSELNVNALELDDSALYLCASSAGTGGNYGYTFGSGTRLTVV.

This chain links TRBV7-9 with TRBJ2-7; D remains unclear. The CDR3 contains 13 residues. Between the trimmed V and J ends, which lost 0 bases and 3 bases, there was a span of 6 bases. CDR1 SEHNR and CDR2 FQNEAQ come from the germline V gene (reference sequence). CDR3 amino acids: CASSLATSYEQYF. The CDR3 region has the DNA TGTGCCAGCAGCTTAGCGACCAGCTACGAGCAGTACTTC. Together with reference TRBV7-9 and TRBJ2-7, the CDR3 gives the full variable domain: DTGVSQNPRHKITKRGQNVTFRCDPISEHNRLYWYRQTLGQGPEFLTYFQNEAQLEKSRLLSDRFSAERPKGSFSTLEIQRTEQGDSAMYLCASSLATSYEQYFGPGTRLTVT.

The rearrangement links TRBV28 to TRBJ1-2; the match to TRBD1 covers 11 bases. Losses at the gene ends were 6 bases for V and 2 bases for J; bases not matched to a gene: 5. CDR1 is MDHEN and CDR2 is SYDVKM in the germline V gene. The CDR3 has 15 amino acids. The CDR3 reads CASSYGTGGNYGYTF. The CDR3, as DNA: TGTGCCAGCAGCTACGGGACAGGGGGAAACTATGGCTACACCTTC.

The chain couples TRBV7-8 to TRBJ2-2; D may be TRBD2 (5 bases). Trimming pared 4 bases from V and 2 bases from J, leaving 8 bases between. Germline CDR1 is SGHVS and CDR2 is FQNEAQ. The CDR3 runs to 14 residues. Here the CDR3 DNA reads TGTGCCAGCAGCTCCGGGGTTAACACCGGGGAGCTGTTTTTT. It codes for CASSSGVNTGELFF.

The chain combines TRBV10-3 with TRBJ2-7; perhaps TRBD2 as D (6 bases). CDR1 and CDR2 from the germline V gene are ENHRY and SYGVKD. V gave up 4 bases and J gave up 6 bases, with 16 bases separating them. The CDR3 runs to 14 residues. The DNA of the CDR3 is TGTGCCATCAGTGGGGACGGGGGTCGTAGCGAGCAGTACTTC. This codes for CAISGDGGRSEQYF.

The chain links TRBV2 to TRBJ1-5; no reliable D call. V dropped 4 bases and J dropped 6 bases, with 7 bases sitting between them. Germline CDR1 and CDR2: SNHLY and FYNNEI. The CDR3 extends over 12 amino acids. The CDR3 DNA sequence: TGTGCCAGCAGTGGGTATCGTCAGCCCCAGCATTTT. Translation gives CASSGYRQPQHF. The full variable domain, rest sourced from reference TRBV2 and TRBJ1-5, is EPEVTQTPSHQVTQMGQEVILRCVPISNHLYFYWYRQILGQKVEFLVSFYNNEISEKSEIFDDQFSVERPDGSNFTLKIRSTKLEDSAMYFCASSGYRQPQHFGDGTRLSIL.

This chain joins TRBV7-3 and TRBJ2-7, with 10 bases fitting TRBD2. Unmatched junction bases numbered 6, after V lost 5 bases and J lost 5 bases. The CDR3 loop spans 14 amino acids. Per germline, CDR1 SGHTA and CDR2 FQGTGA. In DNA, the CDR3 is TGTGCCAGCAGCCGACTAGCGGGTTCCAACGAGCAGTACTTC. Translation: CASSRLAGSNEQYF.

The chain links TRBV7-8 to TRBJ1-6; D remains ambiguous. Germline CDR1 is SGHVS and CDR2 is FQNEAQ. Trimming removed 6 bases from V and 7 bases from J, with 13 bases in between. This CDR3 spans 14 amino acids. The CDR3 here is CASRLGTGNSPLHF. In nucleotides, the CDR3 is TGTGCCAGCAGACTGGGCACGGGAAATTCACCCCTCCACTTT. Full variable domain (rest looked up from reference TRBV7-8 and TRBJ1-6): GAGVSQSPRYKVAKRGQDVALRCDPISGHVSLFWYQQALGQGPEFLTYFQNEAQLDKSGLPSDRFFAERPEGSVSTLKIQRTQQEDSAVYLCASRLGTGNSPLHFGNGTRLTVT.

V gene TRBV6-4 combines with J gene TRBJ2-1, with D possibly being TRBD1 (5 bases). CDR3 length: 13 amino acids. Germline-derived CDR1 and CDR2 are MRHNA and SNTAGT. V lost 4 bases to trimming and J lost 12 bases, with 16 bases between them. The CDR3: CASSGEQGTVQFF. The CDR3 nucleotides read TGTGCCAGCAGTGGCGAGCAGGGTACGGTGCAGTTCTTC.

CDR3 sequence (DNA): TGTGCCATCAGCTACGGACAGGGATCAGAGACCCAGTACTTC. It is translated as CAISYGQGSETQYF. The chain links TRBV10-3 to TRBJ2-5, with TRBD1 matching over 8 bases. Trimming took 6 bases from V and 4 from J; bases not matched to a gene: 7. Germline CDR1 is ENHRY and CDR2 is SYGVKD. The CDR3 consists of 14 residues.

This clone came up once. The chain recombines TRBV19 with TRBJ2-2; no clear D gene. This CDR3 comprises 14 residues. With 7 bases removed from V and 9 bases from J, the gap between germline ends came to 18 bases. Germline CDR1 reads LNHDA; CDR2 reads SQIVND (reference sequence). DNA for the CDR3: TGTGCCAGTACCCTGGGTAGGGCTCAAAGGGAGCTGTTTTTT. It translates to CASTLGRAQRELFF.

The rearrangement uses TRBV6-1 and TRBJ1-3; TRBD1 is a possible D gene (6 bases). Trimming took 5 bases from V and 9 from J, leaving 14 bases between them. The CDR3 extends over 13 amino acids. The germline CDR1 and CDR2 sequences are MNHNS and SASEGT. The CDR3 DNA is TGTGCCAGCAGTACTCGGACAGAAAGCACCATATATTTT. Translating it yields CASSTRTESTIYF.

V usage is TRBV20-1 and J usage is TRBJ2-7; TRBD1 aligns across 7 bases. Germline V gene data show CDR1 as DFQATT and CDR2 as SNEGSKA (reference sequence). The CDR3 is made up of 11 amino acids. The J segment lost 3 bases and the V segment lost 5 bases, leaving 1 base of the junction unmatched. The CDR3 DNA reads TGCAGTGCTGGGGACAGCTACGAGCAGTACTTC. Its translation is CSAGDSYEQYF.

The J gene is TRBJ1-5, the V gene TRBV2; D ambiguous. Germline assignment: CDR1 SNHLY and CDR2 FYNNEI. CDR3 length: 14 residues. Trimming cost V 5 bases and J 5 bases, with 13 bases left between them. The DNA of the CDR3 is TGTGCCAGCAGTTCGACGCAGAGCTATCAGCCCCAGCATTTT. Protein: CASSSTQSYQPQHF. Supplemented by reference TRBV2 and TRBJ1-5, the full variable domain reads EPEVTQTPSHQVTQMGQEVILRCVPISNHLYFYWYRQILGQKVEFLVSFYNNEISEKSEIFDDQFSVERPDGSNFTLKIRSTKLEDSAMYFCASSSTQSYQPQHFGDGTRLSIL.

The chain employs TRBV29-1 and TRBJ1-6; D gene uncertain. The CDR3 runs to 12 residues. V lost 5 bases, J lost 7 bases, and 9 bases lay in between. Germline V gene sequence: CDR1 SQVTM, CDR2 ANQGSEA. In DNA, the CDR3 is TGCAGCGTTACGGAAGGAAATTCACCCCTCCACTTT. Amino acids: CSVTEGNSPLHF.

The gene calls are TRBV28 and TRBJ1-5; D gene uncertain. Trimming removed 6 bases at V and 1 base at J, with 10 bases between. The CDR3 is 14 amino acids. The germline V gene encodes CDR1 MDHEN and CDR2 SYDVKM. The CDR3 region has the DNA TGTGCCAGCAGCCCCACAATAAGCAATCAGCCCCAGCATTTT. It specifies CASSPTISNQPQHF.

This rearrangement joins TRBV5-1 to TRBJ2-3; TRBD2 matches at 9 bases. V lost 2 bases to trimming and J lost 5 bases; unmatched junction nucleotides: 3. Germline CDR1 is SGHRS and CDR2 is YFSETQ. The CDR3 has 14 amino acids. The CDR3: CASSFGGREDTQYF. CDR3 sequence (DNA): TGCGCCAGCAGCTTCGGCGGGAGGGAAGATACGCAGTATTTT.

J is TRBJ2-5 and V is TRBV5-4, with TRBD2 as a possible D gene (7 bases). The CDR3 contains 14 residues. V shed 3 bases and J shed 4 bases, with 13 bases lying between them. The germline gives CDR1 SGHNT, CDR2 YYREEE (reference sequence). The CDR3 DNA is TGTGCCAGCAGCTCACACAGGGAGGGAGAGACCCAGTACTTC. Protein product: CASSSHREGETQYF. Full variable domain (remainder filled in from reference TRBV5-4 and TRBJ2-5): ETGVTQSPTHLIKTRGQQVTLRCSSQSGHNTVSWYQQALGQGPQFIFQYYREEENGRGNFPPRFSGLQFPNYSSELNVNALELDDSALYLCASSSHREGETQYFGPGTRLLVL.

This chain links TRBV7-9 with TRBJ2-1; 8 bases line up with TRBD2. Trimming took 5 bases from V and 7 from J; bases not matched to a gene: 7. Germline loops: CDR1 SEHNR, CDR2 FQNEAQ (reference sequence). The length of the CDR3 is 14 residues. For the CDR3, the DNA is TGTGCCAGCAGCCCCGTAGCGGGGAGGAATGAGCAGTTCTTC. Its translation: CASSPVAGRNEQFF.

The genes are TRBV7-3 and TRBJ2-3; perhaps TRBD1 as D (6 bases). The length of the CDR3 is 14 residues. From germline, CDR1 is SGHTA and CDR2 FQGTGA. V dropped 3 bases and J dropped 5 bases, with 12 bases sitting between them. The CDR3 DNA sequence: TGTGCCAGCAGCTTTGGGCAGGGGATAGATACGCAGTATTTT. Translated: CASSFGQGIDTQYF.